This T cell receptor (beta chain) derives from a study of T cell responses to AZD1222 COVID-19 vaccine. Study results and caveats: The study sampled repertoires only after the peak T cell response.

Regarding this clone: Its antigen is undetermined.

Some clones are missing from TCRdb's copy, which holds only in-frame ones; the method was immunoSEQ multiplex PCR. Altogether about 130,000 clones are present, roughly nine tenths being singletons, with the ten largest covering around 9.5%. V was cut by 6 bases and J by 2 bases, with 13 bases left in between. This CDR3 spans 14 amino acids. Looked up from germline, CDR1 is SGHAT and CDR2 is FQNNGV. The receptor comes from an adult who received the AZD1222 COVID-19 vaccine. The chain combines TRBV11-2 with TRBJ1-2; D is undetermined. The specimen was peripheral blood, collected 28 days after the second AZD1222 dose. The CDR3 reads CASRSDRGNYGYTF. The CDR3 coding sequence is TGTGCCAGCAGATCGGACCGCGGCAACTATGGCTACACCTTC.